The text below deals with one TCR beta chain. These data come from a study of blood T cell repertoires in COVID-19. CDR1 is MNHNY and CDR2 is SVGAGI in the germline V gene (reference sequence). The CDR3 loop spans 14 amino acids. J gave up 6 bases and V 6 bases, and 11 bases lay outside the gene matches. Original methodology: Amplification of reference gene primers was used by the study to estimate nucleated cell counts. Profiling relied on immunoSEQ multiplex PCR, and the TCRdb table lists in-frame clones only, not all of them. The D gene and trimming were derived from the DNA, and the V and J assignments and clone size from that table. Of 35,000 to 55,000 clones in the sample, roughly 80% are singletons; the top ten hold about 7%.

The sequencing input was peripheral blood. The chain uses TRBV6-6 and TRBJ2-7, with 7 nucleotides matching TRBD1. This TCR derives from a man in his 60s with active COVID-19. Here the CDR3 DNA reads TGTGCCAGCAGCAGGTCCGGGACAGTTGGCGAGCAGTACTTC. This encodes CASSRSGTVGEQYF.